This T cell receptor beta chain derives from a study of blood T cell repertoires in COVID-19. The wider study: The samples span acute and convalescent COVID-19 from the United States, Italy and Spain. Nucleic acid was either cDNA or gDNA, and it came from T cells, B-cell-depleted T cells, or PBMCs.

As handled by the study authors: Amplification of reference gene primers provided the estimated nucleated cell counts. Repertoires were generated with immunoSEQ multiplex PCR, while TCRdb's copy carries only in-frame clones and drops some. For V, J and clone size, that table is used; D and trimming come from the DNA. The sample gives nearly 350,000 clones, around 80% of which show up once; 3% is in the top ten. V lost 2 bases, J lost 4 bases, and 8 bases lay in between. Germline CDR1 ENHRY, CDR2 SYGVKD. The CDR3 sequence is 14 residues long. The source material was peripheral blood. V and J are TRBV10-3 and TRBJ1-4; D perhaps matches TRBD1 (5 bases). The source is a man between 25 and 39 years old with active or convalescent COVID-19. The CDR3 sequence: CAISEDSNNEKLFF. CDR3 bases: TGTGCCATCAGTGAGGACAGTAATAATGAAAAACTGTTTTTT.